The 32 T cell receptor beta chains below come from one sample, sequenced in a study of T-cell reconstitution after alpha-beta-depleted transplantation in children. Molecular barcoding with unique molecular identifiers was used for the TCRbeta library. TCRdb ran MiXCR on the PCR reads and lists one entry per CDR3 protein. The sample contains some 840,000 distinct CDR3 sequences, approximately 15% of which appear only once. Here the sequenced sample was PBMCs, mostly from graft donor cells, taken 360 days after TCRalphabeta/CD19-depleted stem cell transplant. These receptors all stem from a male patient younger than 18 who had a stem cell transplant for acute lymphoblastic leukemia, so the T cells may come from the graft donor.

This clonotype was seen ten or more times. The chain is built from TRBV25-1 and TRBJ2-2; D is unresolved. V gave up 7 bases and J gave up 1 base, with 7 bases separating them. This CDR3 has 13 residues. The V gene's germline CDR1 is MGHDK and CDR2 SYGVNS. CDR3 sequence (DNA): TGTGCCAGCACATGGCTGAACACCGGGGAGCTGTTTTTT. Its protein product is CASTWLNTGELFF.

This clonotype was detected a few times. The V gene is TRBV7-9, the J gene TRBJ2-7; 7 bases align to TRBD2. Germline CDR1 reads SEHNR; CDR2 reads FQNEAQ (reference sequence). This CDR3 is built from 16 residues. The J segment lost 3 bases and the V segment lost 5 bases, leaving 13 bases of the junction unmatched. The CDR3 here is CASSGRESPGGYEQYF. The CDR3 DNA is TGTGCCAGCAGCGGGAGGGAGTCACCGGGGGGCTACGAGCAGTACTTC.

The CDR3 reads CASRGARDSQETQYF. The CDR3 nucleotides are TGTGCCAGCAGGGGGGCGAGGGACAGCCAAGAGACCCAGTACTTC. This chain uses TRBV11-2 with TRBJ2-5, with 7 bases aligning to TRBD1. J gave up 1 base and V 6 bases, and 8 bases lay outside the gene matches. This CDR3 has 15 residues. From germline, CDR1 is SGHAT and CDR2 FQNNGV.

V gene TRBV4-1 combines with J gene TRBJ1-2; 10 positions match TRBD1. Trimming took 4 bases from V and 7 from J; bases not matched to a gene: 9. CDR3 length: 15 amino acids. Germline V CDR1 and CDR2: MGHRA, YSYEKL. The chain's CDR3 is CASSLGTGAPRGYTF. DNA of the CDR3: TGCGCCAGCAGCCTAGGGACAGGGGCTCCACGTGGCTACACCTTC.

This clonotype was found a few times. The CDR3 region has the DNA TGTGCCAGCAGTGGGACTGGCGGGACGCGCCTCATAGGGACAGATACGCAGTATTTT. Encoded protein: CASSGTGGTRLIGTDTQYF. This chain links TRBV2 with TRBJ2-3; D possibly corresponds to TRBD2 (6 bases). The CDR3 length is 19 residues. V was clipped by 4 bases and J by 3 bases, with 26 bases between them. Germline CDR1 and CDR2: SNHLY and FYNNEI.

The gene calls are TRBV7-9 and TRBJ1-1; D possibly corresponds to TRBD1 (5 bases). V was shortened by 0 bases and J by 7 bases, with 21 bases between the two germline ends. Germline assignment: CDR1 SEHNR and CDR2 FQNEAQ (reference sequence). The CDR3 extends over 17 amino acids. The CDR3 sequence is CASSLADKGPISYEAFF. The CDR3 bases are TGTGCCAGCAGCTTAGCTGACAAGGGACCGATATCCTATGAAGCTTTCTTT.

This chain uses TRBV4-1 with TRBJ2-2; D is uncertain. This CDR3 has 16 amino acids. Trimming took 0 bases from V and 0 from J, leaving 8 bases between them. The germline CDR1 and CDR2 sequences are MGHRA and YSYEKL. CDR3 region: CASSQERTTNTGELFF. Written as DNA, the CDR3 is TGCGCCAGCAGCCAAGAACGTACTACGAACACCGGGGAGCTGTTTTTT.

This clonotype was seen a handful of times. The chain recombines TRBV6-6 with TRBJ2-3; D is undetermined. Trimming shortened V by 2 bases and J by 4 bases, and 7 bases separated the two germline ends. The germline CDR1 and CDR2 sequences are MNHNY and SVGAGI (reference sequence). The CDR3 consists of 13 residues. The CDR3 reads CASSYQLSDTQYF. The CDR3 DNA follows: TGTGCCAGCAGTTACCAACTGTCAGATACGCAGTATTTT.

This clonotype was picked up a small number of times. V usage is TRBV20-1 and J usage is TRBJ2-1; the D gene is possibly TRBD2 (6 bases). The CDR3 totals 12 residues. Trimming removed 3 bases at V and 8 bases at J, with 11 bases between. Germline assignment: CDR1 DFQATT and CDR2 SNEGSKA (reference sequence). DNA of the CDR3: TGCAGTGCTAGCGGGAGAGTACATGAGCAGTTCTTC. Translation: CSASGRVHEQFF.

Ten or more counts support this clonotype. V usage is TRBV5-1 and J usage is TRBJ2-1, with TRBD2 matching over 11 bases. CDR1 is SGHRS and CDR2 is YFSETQ in the germline V gene. With 1 base clipped from V and 6 bases from J, the junction kept 3 bases outside the gene matches. The CDR3 covers 15 residues. This CDR3 is CASSLTSGRGNEQFF. In DNA form, the CDR3 reads TGCGCCAGCAGCTTGACTAGCGGGAGAGGCAATGAGCAGTTCTTC. The full variable domain, completed using reference TRBV5-1 and TRBJ2-1, is KAGVTQTPRYLIKTRGQQVTLSCSPISGHRSVSWYQQTPGQGLQFLFEYFSETQRNKGNFPGRFSGRQFSNSRSEMNVSTLELGDSALYLCASSLTSGRGNEQFFGPGTRLTVL.

This clonotype has at least ten counts. The chain employs TRBV20-1 and TRBJ2-3; 8 bases are a match to TRBD2. The CDR3 is made up of 13 amino acids. J gave up 1 base and V 5 bases, and 2 bases lay outside the gene matches. Germline values: CDR1 DFQATT, CDR2 SNEGSKA (reference sequence). The CDR3 spells CSAGTSGTDTQYF. The CDR3 DNA reads TGCAGTGCTGGGACTAGTGGCACAGATACGCAGTATTTT.

The rearrangement joins TRBV5-1 to TRBJ2-1; tentatively, D is TRBD1 or TRBD2 (5 bases each). Germline values: CDR1 SGHRS, CDR2 YFSETQ. The CDR3 is 14 amino acids. V was shortened by 4 bases and J by 12 bases, with 20 bases between the two germline ends. CDR3 in amino acids: CASSEGYSLVWQFF. CDR3 nucleotides: TGCGCCAGCAGCGAGGGGTATAGTTTGGTTTGGCAGTTCTTC.

V gene TRBV6-4 combines with J gene TRBJ2-7; D may be TRBD1 (6 bases). V dropped 8 bases and J dropped 3 bases, with 20 bases sitting between them. CDR1 is MRHNA and CDR2 is SNTAGT in the germline V gene. The CDR3 runs 15 residues. This CDR3 reads CASRKVLRGNYEQYF. The CDR3 DNA reads TGTGCCAGCCGAAAGGTCCTGAGGGGGAACTACGAGCAGTACTTC.

This clonotype was observed a few times. This chain links TRBV7-3 with TRBJ2-7; 8 bases are a match to TRBD2. The CDR3 runs 14 residues. The V segment lost 4 bases and the J segment 4 bases; nucleotides outside the gene matches: 6. The germline V gene has CDR1 SGHTA and CDR2 FQGTGA. CDR3 region: CASSWGGLEYEQYF. The CDR3 DNA sequence: TGTGCCAGCAGCTGGGGGGGACTAGAGTACGAGCAGTACTTC.

The rearrangement joins TRBV9 to TRBJ2-4, with TRBD1 identical over 7 bases. J gave up 0 bases and V 6 bases, and 9 bases lay outside the gene matches. CDR3 length: 16 amino acids. The germline V gene encodes CDR1 SGDLS and CDR2 YYNGEE. The CDR3 bases are TGTGCCAGCACCACACCGGGACAGATAGCCAAAAACATTCAGTACTTC. It is translated as CASTTPGQIAKNIQYF.

The chain joins TRBV27 to TRBJ1-1; D not certain. V was pared by 7 bases and J by 0 bases, with 9 bases between. Germline CDR1 MNHEY, CDR2 SMNVEV (reference sequence). The CDR3 has 13 residues. As DNA, the CDR3 is TGTGCCAGCAATGAGTACATGAACACTGAAGCTTTCTTT. This translates into CASNEYMNTEAFF.

This clonotype was seen repeatedly, ten times or more. The chain joins TRBV6-2 or TRBV6-3 to TRBJ2-1; D uncertain. Germline CDR1 is MNHEY and CDR2 is SVGEGT. The CDR3 contains 14 residues. The V gene lost 5 bases and the J gene lost 3 bases, with 11 bases spanning the gap. CDR3 region: CASSPPWGYNEQFF. Written as DNA, the CDR3 is TGTGCCAGCAGTCCGCCCTGGGGCTACAATGAGCAGTTCTTC.

The chain couples TRBV24-1 to TRBJ2-5; D is perhaps TRBD1 (5 bases). CDR1 is KGHDR, CDR2 SFDVKD, per germline. Between the trimmed V and J ends, which lost 3 bases and 2 bases, there was a span of 12 bases. This CDR3 has 15 residues. The CDR3 loop is CATSDPGSPQETQYF. DNA of the CDR3: TGTGCCACCAGTGATCCAGGGTCCCCACAAGAGACCCAGTACTTC.

The chain joins TRBV5-1 to TRBJ2-2; 8 bases fit TRBD2. V lost 4 bases, J lost 2 bases, and 4 bases stayed unmatched. The CDR3 loop spans 15 amino acids. Germline V gives CDR1 SGHRS, CDR2 YFSETQ. CDR3 sequence reads: CASSQLADNTGELFF. The CDR3 DNA sequence: TGCGCCAGCAGCCAACTAGCGGATAACACCGGGGAGCTGTTTTTT.

The chain joins TRBV9 to TRBJ2-4; TRBD2 matches 8 bases. Per germline, CDR1 SGDLS and CDR2 YYNGEE. The CDR3 is 16 amino acids. With 0 bases clipped from V and 7 bases from J, the junction kept 9 bases outside the gene matches. CDR3 bases: TGTGCCAGCAGCGTAGCGGGGGGGGGAAAGGGGAACATTCAGTACTTC. Its translation is CASSVAGGGKGNIQYF.

This clonotype was observed a handful of times. This sequence joins TRBV11-2 and TRBJ2-7; maybe TRBD1 (6 bases). The germline gives CDR1 SGHAT, CDR2 FQNNGV. The CDR3 is 15 amino acids. Trimming stripped 5 bases from V and 5 bases from J, with 19 bases between. The CDR3 DNA follows: TGTGCCAGCAGCGCTACGATACAGGGATTGAACGAGCAGTACTTC. Protein sequence: CASSATIQGLNEQYF. Supplemented by reference TRBV11-2 and TRBJ2-7, the full variable domain reads EAGVAQSPRYKIIEKRQSVAFWCNPISGHATLYWYQQILGQGPKLLIQFQNNGVVDDSQLPKDRFSAERLKGVDSTLKIQPAKLEDSAVYLCASSATIQGLNEQYFGPGTRLTVT.

This clonotype was observed a few times. The gene calls are TRBV25-1 and TRBJ2-3, with 14 bases identical to TRBD2. Germline V CDR1 and CDR2: MGHDK, SYGVNS. The CDR3 length is 17 residues. V was clipped by 3 bases and J by 5 bases; unmatched bases: 7. This chain's CDR3 is CASSDRGLAGVQDTQYF. The CDR3 DNA is TGTGCCAGCAGTGACCGGGGACTAGCGGGAGTTCAAGATACGCAGTATTTT.

This clonotype has a handful of counts. The chain uses TRBV4-1 and TRBJ2-1; a weak D match, TRBD1 (5 bases). Germline V lookup: CDR1 MGHRA, CDR2 YSYEKL. The CDR3 is 14 amino acids. With 2 bases removed from V and 9 bases from J, the gap between germline ends came to 14 bases. This chain's CDR3 is CASSQPSARGEQFF. CDR3 DNA sequence: TGCGCCAGCAGCCAACCTTCCGCTAGGGGTGAGCAGTTCTTC.

The chain uses TRBV4-2 and TRBJ2-2; the D gene is possibly TRBD2 (5 bases). Trimming cost V 0 bases and J 3 bases, with 8 bases left between them. The CDR3 is 15 amino acids. Germline V gene data show CDR1 as LGHNA and CDR2 as YNFKEQ. In DNA form, the CDR3 reads TGTGCCAGCAGCCAAGATGGACTCGACACCGGGGAGCTGTTTTTT. Protein: CASSQDGLDTGELFF.

This clonotype was picked up a small number of times. The chain employs TRBV12-3 or TRBV12-4 and TRBJ1-3; D not certain. V was cut by 5 bases and J by 0 bases, with 11 bases left in between. The CDR3 contains 15 residues. The CDR3 DNA reads TGTGCCAGCAGTCCTCTACAGTACTCTGGAAACACCATATATTTT. Translating it yields CASSPLQYSGNTIYF.

The genes are TRBV12-3 or TRBV12-4 and TRBJ1-4; 9 bases match TRBD1. J was trimmed by 8 bases and V by 3 bases; bases with no gene match: 13. CDR3 length equals 17 residues. CDR3 loop: CASSLRPPGQGNEKLFF. As DNA, the CDR3 is TGTGCCAGCAGTTTGCGTCCCCCGGGACAGGGAAACGAAAAACTGTTTTTT.

This chain's CDR3 is CASIGLSLYGYTF. In nucleotides, the CDR3 is TGTGCCAGCATTGGACTATCCCTCTATGGCTACACCTTC. The gene calls are TRBV25-1 and TRBJ1-2; D call uncertain. Deletions cut 7 bases from V and 4 bases from J, with 13 bases between. CDR3 length equals 13 residues. CDR1 is MGHDK, CDR2 SYGVNS, per germline.

This clonotype was found a few times. The CDR3 reads CAATGSYTGELFF. In nucleotides, the CDR3 is TGTGCCGCTACAGGGTCTTACACCGGGGAGCTGTTTTTT. V usage is TRBV25-1 and J usage is TRBJ2-2; possible D gene TRBD1, 6 bases. Trimming took 11 bases from V and 3 from J, leaving 13 bases between them. This CDR3 spans 13 amino acids. CDR1 MGHDK and CDR2 SYGVNS come from the germline V gene. Looking up the rest from reference TRBV25-1 and TRBJ2-2 gives the full variable domain: EADIYQTPRYLVIGTGKKITLECSQTMGHDKMYWYQQDPGMELHLIHYSYGVNSTEKGDLSSESTVSRIRTEHFPLTLESARPSHTSQYLCAATGSYTGELFFGEGSRLTVL.

This clonotype turned up a few times. The chain is built from TRBV3-1 and TRBJ2-3; 7 positions agree with TRBD2. The CDR3 is made up of 14 amino acids. The trim removed 3 bases at V and 3 bases at J, leaving 3 bases unmatched. Per the germline V gene, CDR1 is LGHDT and CDR2 is YNNKEL (reference sequence). The CDR3 bases are TGTGCCAGCAGCCACAACGGGGGGACAGATACGCAGTATTTT. Protein sequence: CASSHNGGTDTQYF.

This clonotype has only a few counts. The chain combines TRBV7-9 with TRBJ2-5; 7 bases agree with TRBD2. V lost 6 bases to trimming and J lost 3 bases; unmatched junction nucleotides: 7. This CDR3 spans 14 amino acids. Germline loops: CDR1 SEHNR, CDR2 FQNEAQ (reference sequence). The DNA of the CDR3 is TGTGCCAGCAGGTACCGGGACTACAAAGAGACCCAGTACTTC. This sequence encodes CASRYRDYKETQYF.

The rearrangement joins TRBV20-1 to TRBJ2-7; 7 nucleotides line up with TRBD1. Germline trimming cut 2 bases from V and 3 bases from J; bases unmatched to any gene: 10. The CDR3 spans 15 residues. Germline V gene sequence: CDR1 DFQATT, CDR2 SNEGSKA (reference sequence). The CDR3 DNA is TGCAGTGCTAGAAACCGACATCGGACAGGCTACGAGCAGTACTTC. Translation gives CSARNRHRTGYEQYF.

This clonotype was seen only a few times. The genes are TRBV12-3 or TRBV12-4 and TRBJ1-2; possible D gene TRBD1, 5 bases. This CDR3 has 15 amino acids. With 8 bases removed from V and 6 bases from J, the gap between germline ends came to 22 bases. The DNA for the CDR3 is TGTGCCAGCCGCCCCTGGGGGGGTGGTTTGGATGGCTACACCTTC. Its translation: CASRPWGGGLDGYTF.